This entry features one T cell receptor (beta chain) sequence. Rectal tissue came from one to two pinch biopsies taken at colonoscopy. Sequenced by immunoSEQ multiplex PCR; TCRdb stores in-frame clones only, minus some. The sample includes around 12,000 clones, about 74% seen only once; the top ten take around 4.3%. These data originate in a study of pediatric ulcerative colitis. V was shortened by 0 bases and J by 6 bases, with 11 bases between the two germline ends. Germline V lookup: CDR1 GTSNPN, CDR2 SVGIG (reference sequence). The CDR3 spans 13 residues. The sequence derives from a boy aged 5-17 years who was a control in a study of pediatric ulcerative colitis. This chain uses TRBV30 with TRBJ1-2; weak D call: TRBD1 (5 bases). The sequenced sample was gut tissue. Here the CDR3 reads CAWSVGASNGYTF. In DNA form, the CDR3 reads TGTGCCTGGAGTGTAGGGGCCAGTAATGGCTACACCTTC. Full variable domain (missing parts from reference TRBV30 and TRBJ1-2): SQTIHQWPATLVQPVGSPLSLECTVEGTSNPNLYWYRQAAGRGLQLLFYSVGIGQISSEVPQNLSASRPQDRQFILSSKKLLLSDSGFYLCAWSVGASNGYTFGSGTRLTVV.